This TCR beta chain was retrieved from a study of blood T cell repertoires in COVID-19 (dated by TCRdb to 2019 to 2021). About the study as a whole: Samples covering the acute and convalescent phases of COVID-19 were provided by collaborators in the United States, Italy and Spain. The prospective study material was composed of cDNA or gDNA derived from T cells, B-cell-depleted T cells, or PBMCs. Subjects who had been exposed to COVID-19, were actively infected with it, or had recovered from it provided the deeply sampled blood TCRbeta repertoires that made up the dataset. A freely available public database, intended as a resource for researchers studying the immune response to SARS-CoV-2, is where the repertoires were released. The samples were drawn from the first 160 participants of the ongoing ImmuneRACE study and from roughly 1,300 subjects provided by 6 global collaborators. A de-identified subject ID, COVID-19 status, age in years and sex were almost always included in the sample metadata. Where available, HLA class I and class II types were obtained from metadata supplied by the sample provider rather than from assay-based typing.

From the cysteine up to the phenylalanine, the CDR3 has a length of 14 residues. Solely the CDR3 DNA is kept, with 42 bases framed from the first base. V loses 9 bases of germline sequence and J loses 4 bases, and the interval between the two ends is 15 bases. According to the germline V gene (reference sequence), CDR1 reads LNHDA and CDR2 reads SQIVND. The collaborating institutions used their own protocols to collect whole blood in K2EDTA tubes. For TCRbeta analysis, collaborator samples were shipped as frozen whole blood, as isolated PBMCs, or as DNA extracted from either sample type. TCRbeta CDR3 regions were amplified from genomic DNA by means of the immunoSEQ Assay, a bias-controlled multiplex PCR. Per the authors' processing: Nucleated cell counts per sample were estimated from amplification of reference gene primers within the assay. To quantify the absolute abundance of each unique TCRbeta CDR3 rearrangement, sequence reads were collapsed and filtered. For each sample, productive Simpson clonality was calculated as the square root of Simpson's diversity index over productive rearrangements. Entries here come from immuneACCESS through TCRdb and include only in-frame sequences with V and J called. Some clones fail to appear in such tables; in the studies checked, an unresolved V gene covers under half of the shortfall, and the cause of the remainder is unknown. V, J and clone size are taken as reported in that table, and D and trimming were inferred from the DNA itself. This sample holds about 190,000 clones; approximately 80% were observed only once. In total, the top ten clones hold around 12% of the sample.

Broad study findings and their caveats: The amount of clinical and demographic metadata varied by source and participant and was provided uncurated.

As regards this clone: Its antigen remains unidentified. No much larger clonotype is one base removed from it; base qualities were not supplied.

The V gene is TRBV19 and the J gene is TRBJ2-2, and TRBD2 may be the D gene, going by 6 matching bases. Source material: peripheral blood. This TCR came from a woman aged 50 to 60 with acute or convalescent COVID-19. The CDR3 reads CASSLRDFTGELFF. The base sequence is TGTGCCAGCTCATTAAGGGACTTCACCGGGGAGCTGTTTTTT.